Listed below are T cell receptor beta chains from one sample, sequenced in a study of T cells in localized non-small cell lung cancer. Assay used: immunoSEQ multiplex PCR; TCRdb lists only in-frame clones, some missing. The sample lists 8,800 or so clones, less than 45% occurring once. The source was lymph node tissue, collected before any cancer treatment. All receptors derive from a woman aged 40 to 75 with stage I lung adenocarcinoma. Each CDR3 is given with its conserved first and last residue. D genes are given only for firm matches. The size field is filled for only some rows; it gives once, few, many or a size class.

v_call,clone_size,d_call,j_call,cdr3_aa,cdr3_nt
TRBV14,-,TRBD2,TRBJ2-5,CASSQDWEGETQYF,TGTGCCAGCAGCCAAGATTGGGAGGGGGAGACCCAGTACTTC
TRBV6-8,-,-,TRBJ2-7,CASSPGQLYEQYF,TGTGCCAGCAGCCCGGGACAACTCTACGAGCAGTACTTC
TRBV4-1,-,TRBD2,TRBJ2-7,CASSQSPGTSYEQYF,TGCGCCAGCAGCCAAAGTCCCGGGACTAGCTACGAGCAGTACTTC
TRBV7-5,-,-,TRBJ2-7,CASSRDRGQDEQYF,TGTGCCAGCAGCCGGGACAGGGGGCAGGACGAGCAGTACTTC
TRBV6-8,-,-,TRBJ1-5,CASRLSSNQPQHF,TGTGCCAGTAGGCTGAGTAGCAATCAGCCCCAGCATTTT
TRBV11-3,-,TRBD1,TRBJ2-3,CASSLAGQGTDTQYF,TGTGCCAGCAGCTTGGCCGGACAGGGCACAGATACGCAGTATTTT
TRBV12-5,few,TRBD2,TRBJ2-3,CASTSGGEDTQYF,TGTGCCAGCACTAGCGGGGGGGAAGATACGCAGTATTTT
TRBV6-8,-,-,TRBJ1-6,CASSYSKGRNSPLHF,TGTGCCAGCAGTTACTCGAAAGGGCGTAATTCACCCCTCCACTTT
TRBV6-4,-,-,TRBJ1-2,CASSYSVQDVEGYIF,TGTGCCAGCAGTTACTCGGTACAGGACGTTGAAGGCTACATCTTC
TRBV6-8,-,-,TRBJ2-5,CASSYARVGVQETQYF,TGTGCCAGCAGTTACGCCAGGGTGGGGGTGCAAGAGACCCAGTACTTC
TRBV5-1,-,-,TRBJ2-5,CASSRDASQETQYF,TGCGCCAGCAGCCGGGACGCAAGTCAAGAGACCCAGTACTTC
TRBV5-1,-,-,TRBJ2-3,CASSLSSDDRDTQYF,TGCGCCAGCAGCTTGTCGAGCGACGACAGGGATACGCAGTATTTT
TRBV6-7,-,-,TRBJ1-2,CATEGYGRYTF,TGTGCCACCGAGGGTTATGGTCGCTACACCTTC
TRBV4-1,few,TRBD1,TRBJ2-7,CASSLRDRVSDEQYF,TGCGCCAGCAGCCTACGGGACAGGGTTTCCGACGAGCAGTACTTC
TRBV18,-,-,TRBJ2-7,CASSQGTYEQYF,TGTGCCAGCTCACAAGGGACTTACGAGCAGTACTTC
TRBV11-3,few,-,TRBJ2-2,CASSFIGVTGELFF,TGTGCCAGCAGCTTCATAGGAGTGACCGGGGAGCTGTTTTTT
TRBV1,-,-,TRBJ2-2,CASSQDPGVTNTGELFF,TGCGCCAGCAGCCAAGATCCAGGGGTAACGAACACCGGGGAGCTGTTTTTT
TRBV28,-,-,TRBJ1-4,CASSSANEKLFF,TGTGCCAGCAGTTCCGCCAATGAAAAACTGTTTTTT
TRBV30,few,-,TRBJ2-7,CAWTALGPGEQYF,TGTGCCTGGACGGCGTTGGGCCCCGGGGAGCAGTACTTC
TRBV6-8,few,-,TRBJ2-1,CASSYLGLGEQFF,TGTGCCAGCAGTTATTTGGGTTTGGGTGAGCAGTTCTTC
TRBV6-7,-,-,TRBJ2-2,CASRGGGGGGTGELFF,TGTGCCAGCAGAGGCGGAGGGGGCGGCGGCACCGGGGAGCTGTTTTTT
TRBV11-3,medium-sized,TRBD1,TRBJ2-4,CASSLFARGLANIQYF,TGTGCCAGCAGCTTATTCGCAAGGGGGCTCGCAAACATTCAGTACTTC